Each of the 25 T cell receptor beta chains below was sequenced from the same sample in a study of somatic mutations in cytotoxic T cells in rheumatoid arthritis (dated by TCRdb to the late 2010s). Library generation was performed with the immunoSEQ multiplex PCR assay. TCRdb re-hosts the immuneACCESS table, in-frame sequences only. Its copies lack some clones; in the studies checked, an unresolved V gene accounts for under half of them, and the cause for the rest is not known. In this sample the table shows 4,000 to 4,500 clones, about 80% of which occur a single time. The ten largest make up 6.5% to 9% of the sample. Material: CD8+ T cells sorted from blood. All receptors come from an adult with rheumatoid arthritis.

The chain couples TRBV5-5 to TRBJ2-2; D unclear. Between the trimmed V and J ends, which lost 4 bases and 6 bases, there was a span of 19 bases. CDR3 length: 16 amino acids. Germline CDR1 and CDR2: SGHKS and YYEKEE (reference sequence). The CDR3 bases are TGTGCCAGCAGCCAGCCGGGTTTCTATTTTTCCGGGGAGCTGTTTTTT. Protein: CASSQPGFYFSGELFF.

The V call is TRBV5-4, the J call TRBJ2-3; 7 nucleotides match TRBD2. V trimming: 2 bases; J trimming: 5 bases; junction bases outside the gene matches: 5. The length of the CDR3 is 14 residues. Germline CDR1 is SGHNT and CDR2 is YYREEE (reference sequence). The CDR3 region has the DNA TGTGCCAGCAGCTTTGGTGGGGGGGAAGATACGCAGTATTTT. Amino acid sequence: CASSFGGGEDTQYF.

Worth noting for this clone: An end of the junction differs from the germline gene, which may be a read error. CDR3 amino acids: CASAGTYTLF. For the CDR3, the DNA is TGTGCCAGCGCCGGGACCTACACACTCTTC. The chain couples TRBV28 to TRBJ2-7; perhaps D is TRBD1 or TRBD2 (5 bases each). CDR3 size: 10 residues. Germline values: CDR1 MDHEN, CDR2 SYDVKM.

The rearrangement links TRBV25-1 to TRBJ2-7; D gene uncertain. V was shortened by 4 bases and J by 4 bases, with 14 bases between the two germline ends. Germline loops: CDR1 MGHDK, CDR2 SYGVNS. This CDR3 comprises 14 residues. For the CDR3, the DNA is TGTGCCAGCAGTGGGGGTGGCAGTCGATACGAGCAGTACTTC. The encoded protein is CASSGGGSRYEQYF.

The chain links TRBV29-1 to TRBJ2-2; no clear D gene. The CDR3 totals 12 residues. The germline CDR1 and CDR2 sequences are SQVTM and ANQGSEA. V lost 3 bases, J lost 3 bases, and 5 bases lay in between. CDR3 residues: CSVDADTGELFF. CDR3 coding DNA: TGCAGCGTTGATGCGGACACCGGGGAGCTGTTTTTT.

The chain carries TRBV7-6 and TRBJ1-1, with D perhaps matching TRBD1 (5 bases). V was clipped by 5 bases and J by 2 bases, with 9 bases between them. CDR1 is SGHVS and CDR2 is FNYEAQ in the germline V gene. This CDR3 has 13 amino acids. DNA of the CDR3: TGTGCCAGCAGCCTGACAGTAAACACTGAAGCTTTCTTT. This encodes CASSLTVNTEAFF. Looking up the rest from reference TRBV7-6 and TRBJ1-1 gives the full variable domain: GAGVSQSPRYKVTKRGQDVALRCDPISGHVSLYWYRQALGQGPEFLTYFNYEAQQDKSGLPNDRFSAERPEGSISTLTIQRTEQRDSAMYRCASSLTVNTEAFFGQGTRLTVV.

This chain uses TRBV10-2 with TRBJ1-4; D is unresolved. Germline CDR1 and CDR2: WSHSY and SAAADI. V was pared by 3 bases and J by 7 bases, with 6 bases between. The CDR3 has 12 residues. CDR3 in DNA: TGCGCCAGCAGTGAACAAGGTGAAAAACTGTTTTTT. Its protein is CASSEQGEKLFF.

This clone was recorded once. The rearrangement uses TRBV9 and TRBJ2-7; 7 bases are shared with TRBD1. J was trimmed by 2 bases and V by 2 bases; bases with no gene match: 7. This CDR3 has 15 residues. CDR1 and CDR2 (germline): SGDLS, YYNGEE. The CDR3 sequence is CASSVDRESAYEQYF. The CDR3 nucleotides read TGTGCCAGCAGCGTCGACAGGGAGTCGGCCTACGAGCAGTACTTC.

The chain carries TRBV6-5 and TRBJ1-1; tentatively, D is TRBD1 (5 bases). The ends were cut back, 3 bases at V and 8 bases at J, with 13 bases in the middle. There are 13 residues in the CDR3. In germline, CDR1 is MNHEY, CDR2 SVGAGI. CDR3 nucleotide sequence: TGTGCCAGCAGTTATGACGGGGGGACGGAAGCTTTCTTT. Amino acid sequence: CASSYDGGTEAFF.

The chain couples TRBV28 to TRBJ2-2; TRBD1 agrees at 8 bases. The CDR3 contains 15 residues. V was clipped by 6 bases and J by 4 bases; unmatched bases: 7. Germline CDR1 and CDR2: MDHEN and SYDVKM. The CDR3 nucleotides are TGTGCCAGCAGGCAGACAGGGGCGACCACCGGGGAGCTGTTTTTT. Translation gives CASRQTGATTGELFF.

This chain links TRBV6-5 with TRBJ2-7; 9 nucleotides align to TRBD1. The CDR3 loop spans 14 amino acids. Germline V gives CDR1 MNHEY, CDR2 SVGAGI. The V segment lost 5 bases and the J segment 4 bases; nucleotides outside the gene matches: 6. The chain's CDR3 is CASSAGTGRYEQYF. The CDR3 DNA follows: TGTGCCAGCAGTGCCGGGACAGGGCGGTACGAGCAGTACTTC.

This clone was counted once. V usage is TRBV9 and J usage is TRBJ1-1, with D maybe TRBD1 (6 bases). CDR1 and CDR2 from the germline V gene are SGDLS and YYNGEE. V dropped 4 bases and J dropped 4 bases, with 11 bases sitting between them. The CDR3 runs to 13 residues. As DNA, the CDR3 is TGTGCCAGCAGCCCAGGGGCGGGCACTGAAGCTTTCTTT. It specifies CASSPGAGTEAFF.

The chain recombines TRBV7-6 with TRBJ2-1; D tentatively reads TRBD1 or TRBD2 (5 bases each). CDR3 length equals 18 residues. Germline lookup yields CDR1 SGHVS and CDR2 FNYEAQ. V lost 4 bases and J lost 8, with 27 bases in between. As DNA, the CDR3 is TGTGCCAGCAGCTCAATAATGTCCGTGGGGACGGAAGTATATGAGCAGTTCTTC. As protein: CASSSIMSVGTEVYEQFF.

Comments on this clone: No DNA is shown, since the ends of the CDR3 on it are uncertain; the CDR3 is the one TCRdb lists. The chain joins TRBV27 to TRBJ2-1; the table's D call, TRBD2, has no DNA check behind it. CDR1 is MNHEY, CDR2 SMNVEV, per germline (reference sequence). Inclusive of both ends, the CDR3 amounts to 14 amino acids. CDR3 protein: CASSLGTGGLEQFF.

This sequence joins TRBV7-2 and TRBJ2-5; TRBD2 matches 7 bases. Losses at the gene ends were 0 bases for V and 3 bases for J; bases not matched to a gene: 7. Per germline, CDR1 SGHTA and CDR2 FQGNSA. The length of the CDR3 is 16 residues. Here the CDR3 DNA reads TGTGCCAGCAGCTTAGCCCTCGGGGGAGGGGAAGAGACCCAGTACTTC. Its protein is CASSLALGGGEETQYF.

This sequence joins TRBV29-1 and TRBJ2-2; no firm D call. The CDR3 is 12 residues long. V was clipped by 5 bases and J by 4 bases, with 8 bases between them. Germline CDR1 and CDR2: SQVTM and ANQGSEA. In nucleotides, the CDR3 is TGCAGCGTTCGAAAGGGCACCGGGGAGCTGTTTTTT. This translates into CSVRKGTGELFF.

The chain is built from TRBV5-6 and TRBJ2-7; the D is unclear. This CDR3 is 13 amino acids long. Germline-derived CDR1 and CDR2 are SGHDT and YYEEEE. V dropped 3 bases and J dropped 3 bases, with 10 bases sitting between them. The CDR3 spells CASSSRLGYEQYF. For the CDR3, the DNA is TGTGCCAGCAGCTCCCGGTTAGGCTACGAGCAGTACTTC.

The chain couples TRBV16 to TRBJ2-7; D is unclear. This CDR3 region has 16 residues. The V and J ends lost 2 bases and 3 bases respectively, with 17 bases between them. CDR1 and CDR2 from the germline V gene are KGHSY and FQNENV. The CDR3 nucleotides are TGTGCCAGCAGCCAAGGCCTGGAAAAAGGATACTACGAGCAGTACTTC. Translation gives CASSQGLEKGYYEQYF.

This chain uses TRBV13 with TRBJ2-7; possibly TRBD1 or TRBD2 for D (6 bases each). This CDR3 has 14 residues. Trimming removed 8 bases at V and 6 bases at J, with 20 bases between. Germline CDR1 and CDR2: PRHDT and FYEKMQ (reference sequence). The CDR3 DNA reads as TGTGCCAGCGGTACCTGGGGGGCGCGATTCGAGCAGTACTTC. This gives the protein CASGTWGARFEQYF. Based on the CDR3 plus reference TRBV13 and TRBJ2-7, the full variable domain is AAGVIQSPRHLIKEKRETATLKCYPIPRHDTVYWYQQGPGQDPQFLISFYEKMQSDKGSIPDRFSAQQFSDYHSELNMSSLELGDSALYFCASGTWGARFEQYFGPGTRLTVT.

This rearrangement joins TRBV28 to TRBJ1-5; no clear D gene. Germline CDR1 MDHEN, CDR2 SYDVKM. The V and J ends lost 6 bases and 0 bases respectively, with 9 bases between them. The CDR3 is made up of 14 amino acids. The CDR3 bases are TGTGCCAGCAGCTCCTTGGATAGCAATCAGCCCCAGCATTTT. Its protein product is CASSSLDSNQPQHF.

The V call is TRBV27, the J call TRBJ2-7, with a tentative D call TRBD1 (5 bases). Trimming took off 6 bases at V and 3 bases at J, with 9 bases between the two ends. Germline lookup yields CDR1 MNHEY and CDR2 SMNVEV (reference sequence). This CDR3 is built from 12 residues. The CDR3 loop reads CASRKGFYEQYF. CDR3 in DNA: TGTGCCAGCAGGAAGGGGTTCTACGAGCAGTACTTC.

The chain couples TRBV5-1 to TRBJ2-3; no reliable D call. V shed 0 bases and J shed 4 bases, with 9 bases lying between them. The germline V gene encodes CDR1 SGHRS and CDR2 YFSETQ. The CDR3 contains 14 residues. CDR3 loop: CASSLVGFADTQYF. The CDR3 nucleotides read TGCGCCAGCAGCTTGGTGGGGTTCGCAGATACGCAGTATTTT. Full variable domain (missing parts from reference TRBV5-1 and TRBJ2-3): KAGVTQTPRYLIKTRGQQVTLSCSPISGHRSVSWYQQTPGQGLQFLFEYFSETQRNKGNFPGRFSGRQFSNSRSEMNVSTLELGDSALYLCASSLVGFADTQYFGPGTRLTVL.

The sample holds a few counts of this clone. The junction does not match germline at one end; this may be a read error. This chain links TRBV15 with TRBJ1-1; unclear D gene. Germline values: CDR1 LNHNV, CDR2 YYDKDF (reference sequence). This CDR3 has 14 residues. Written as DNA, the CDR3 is TGTGCCACCAGCAGAGAGCAGGAGTTAAAAAACATTAGTTTT. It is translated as CATSREQELKNISF.

CDR3 sequence reads: CSVDRGGTQYF. As DNA, the CDR3 is TGCAGCGTTGACAGGGGAGGTACGCAGTATTTT. The V and J genes are TRBV29-1 and TRBJ2-3, with D tentatively TRBD1 or TRBD2 (6 bases each). The CDR3 covers 11 residues. Germline V lookup: CDR1 SQVTM, CDR2 ANQGSEA. Trimming took off 3 bases at V and 8 bases at J, with 9 bases between the two ends.

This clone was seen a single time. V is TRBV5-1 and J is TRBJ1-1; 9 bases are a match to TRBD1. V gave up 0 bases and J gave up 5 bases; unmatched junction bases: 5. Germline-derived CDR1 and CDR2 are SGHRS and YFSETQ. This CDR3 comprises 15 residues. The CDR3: CASSLAGTGKTEAFF. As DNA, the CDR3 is TGCGCCAGCAGCTTGGCCGGGACAGGGAAGACTGAAGCTTTCTTT.